This TCR beta chain emerged from a study of long-term antiretroviral therapy in people with HIV. As to this clone: Its antigen remains unknown.

The CDR3 has 13 amino acids. Germline V gives CDR1 SQVTM, CDR2 ANQGSEA. The germline V and J ends were trimmed by 7 bases and 1 base, with 13 bases remaining between them. immunoSEQ v3.0 was run at survey level. Libraries were prepared by immunoSEQ multiplex PCR; TCRdb keeps only in-frame clonotypes and omits some of them. This sample has around 25,000 clones; 86% occur once, and the top ten carry around 3.9%. General study findings and limits: Post-treatment diversity went higher with ART but stayed below transplant donor controls. The repertoire was dominated at all time points by clones expanded before ART.

The rearrangement uses TRBV29-1 and TRBJ1-1; possibly TRBD1 for D (5 bases). The TCR originated in a woman aged 30 to 39 with HIV. The sequencing used unsorted PBMCs, collected 1.9 years after starting antiretroviral therapy. CDR3: CSAAGRANTEAFF. CDR3 in DNA: TGCAGCGCGGCCGGCAGGGCGAACACTGAAGCTTTCTTT.